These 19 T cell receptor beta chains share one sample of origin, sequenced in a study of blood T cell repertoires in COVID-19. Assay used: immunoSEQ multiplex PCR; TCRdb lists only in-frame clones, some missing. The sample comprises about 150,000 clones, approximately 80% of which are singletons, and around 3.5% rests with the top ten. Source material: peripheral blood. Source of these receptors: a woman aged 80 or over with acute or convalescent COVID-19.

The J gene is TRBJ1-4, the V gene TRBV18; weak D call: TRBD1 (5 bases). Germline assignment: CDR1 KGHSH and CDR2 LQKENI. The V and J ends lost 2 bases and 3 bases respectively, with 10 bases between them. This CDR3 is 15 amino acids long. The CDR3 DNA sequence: TGTGCCAGCTCACCAGACAGCAGATCTAATGAAAAACTGTTTTTT. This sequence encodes CASSPDSRSNEKLFF.

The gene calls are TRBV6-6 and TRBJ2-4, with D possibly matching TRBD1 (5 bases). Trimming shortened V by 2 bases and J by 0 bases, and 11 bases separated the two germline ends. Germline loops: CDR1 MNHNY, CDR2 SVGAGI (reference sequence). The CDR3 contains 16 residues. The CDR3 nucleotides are TGTGCCAGCAGTTACGGGCAGGGAACAGCCAAAAACATTCAGTACTTC. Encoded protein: CASSYGQGTAKNIQYF.

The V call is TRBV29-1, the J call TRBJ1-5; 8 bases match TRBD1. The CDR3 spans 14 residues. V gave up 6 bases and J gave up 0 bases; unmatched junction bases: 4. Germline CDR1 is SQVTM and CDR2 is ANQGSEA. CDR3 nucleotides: TGCAGCGTCCAGGACAGGGATAGCAATCAGCCCCAGCATTTT. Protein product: CSVQDRDSNQPQHF.

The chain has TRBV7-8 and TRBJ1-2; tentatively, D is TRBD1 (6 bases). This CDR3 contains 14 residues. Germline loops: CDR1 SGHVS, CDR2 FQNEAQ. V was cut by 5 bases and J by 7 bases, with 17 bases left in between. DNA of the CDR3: TGTGCCAGCAGCGTTACAGGGTCGGAAGGTGGCTACACCTTC. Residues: CASSVTGSEGGYTF. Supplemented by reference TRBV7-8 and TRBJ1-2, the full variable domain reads GAGVSQSPRYKVAKRGQDVALRCDPISGHVSLFWYQQALGQGPEFLTYFQNEAQLDKSGLPSDRFFAERPEGSVSTLKIQRTQQEDSAVYLCASSVTGSEGGYTFGSGTRLTVV.

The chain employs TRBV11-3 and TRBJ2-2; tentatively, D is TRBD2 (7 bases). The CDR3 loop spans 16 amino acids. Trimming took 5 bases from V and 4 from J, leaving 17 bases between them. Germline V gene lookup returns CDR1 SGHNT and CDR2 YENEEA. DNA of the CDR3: TGTGCCAGCAGCCAGACGGGGGGCGCGTTCACCGGGGAGCTGTTTTTT. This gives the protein CASSQTGGAFTGELFF.

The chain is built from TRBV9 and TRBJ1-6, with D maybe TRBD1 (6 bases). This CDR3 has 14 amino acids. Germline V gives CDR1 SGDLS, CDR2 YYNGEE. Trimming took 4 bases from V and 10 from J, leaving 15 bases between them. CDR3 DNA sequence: TGTGCCAGCAGCCCGACGGACAGTTTGTCACCCCTCCACTTT. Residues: CASSPTDSLSPLHF.

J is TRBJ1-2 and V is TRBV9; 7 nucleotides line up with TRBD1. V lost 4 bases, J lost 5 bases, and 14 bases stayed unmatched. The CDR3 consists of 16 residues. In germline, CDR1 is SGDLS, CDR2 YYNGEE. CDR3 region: CASSQNNRDSAYGYTF. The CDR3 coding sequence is TGTGCCAGCAGCCAAAATAACCGGGACAGCGCTTATGGCTACACCTTC.

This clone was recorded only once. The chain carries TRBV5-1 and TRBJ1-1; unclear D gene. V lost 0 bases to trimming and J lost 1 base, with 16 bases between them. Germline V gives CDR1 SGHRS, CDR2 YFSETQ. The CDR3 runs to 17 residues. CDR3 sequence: CASSLGGGARGNTEAFF. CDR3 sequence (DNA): TGCGCCAGCAGCTTGGGTGGAGGTGCTCGGGGGAACACTGAAGCTTTCTTT. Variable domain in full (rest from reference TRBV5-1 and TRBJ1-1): KAGVTQTPRYLIKTRGQQVTLSCSPISGHRSVSWYQQTPGQGLQFLFEYFSETQRNKGNFPGRFSGRQFSNSRSEMNVSTLELGDSALYLCASSLGGGARGNTEAFFGQGTRLTVV.

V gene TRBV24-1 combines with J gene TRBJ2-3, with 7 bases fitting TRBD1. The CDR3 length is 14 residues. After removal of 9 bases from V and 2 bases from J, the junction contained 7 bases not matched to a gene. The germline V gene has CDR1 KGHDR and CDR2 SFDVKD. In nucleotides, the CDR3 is TGTGCCACCCAGGGGGACCGCAACACAGATACGCAGTATTTT. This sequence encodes CATQGDRNTDTQYF.

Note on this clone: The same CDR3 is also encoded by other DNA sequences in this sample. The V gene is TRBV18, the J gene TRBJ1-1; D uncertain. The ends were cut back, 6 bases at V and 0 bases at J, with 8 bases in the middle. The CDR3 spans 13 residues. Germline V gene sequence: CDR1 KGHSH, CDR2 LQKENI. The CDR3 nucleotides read TGTGCCAGCTCCAGGTTAGTGAACACTGAAGCTTTCTTT. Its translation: CASSRLVNTEAFF.

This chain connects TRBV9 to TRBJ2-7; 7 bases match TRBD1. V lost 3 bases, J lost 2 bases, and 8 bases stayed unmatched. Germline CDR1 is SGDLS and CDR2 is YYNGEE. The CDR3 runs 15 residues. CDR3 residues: CASSARPQGAYEQYF. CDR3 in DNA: TGTGCCAGCAGCGCCAGACCTCAGGGGGCCTACGAGCAGTACTTC.

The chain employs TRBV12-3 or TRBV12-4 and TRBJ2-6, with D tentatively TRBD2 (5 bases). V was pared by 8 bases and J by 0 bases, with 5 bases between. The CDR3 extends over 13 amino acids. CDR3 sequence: CASGSSGANVLTF. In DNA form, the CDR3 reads TGTGCCAGCGGGAGCTCTGGGGCCAACGTCCTGACTTTC.

CDR3 nucleotides: TGTGCCAGCAGCCGCGGGACAGGCCGACGGGATTCACCCCTCCACTTT. Its protein is CASSRGTGRRDSPLHF. The V call is TRBV27, the J call TRBJ1-6, with TRBD1 identical over 8 bases. This CDR3 contains 16 residues. Germline-derived CDR1 and CDR2 are MNHEY and SMNVEV (reference sequence). After removal of 6 bases from V and 8 bases from J, the junction contained 12 bases not matched to a gene.

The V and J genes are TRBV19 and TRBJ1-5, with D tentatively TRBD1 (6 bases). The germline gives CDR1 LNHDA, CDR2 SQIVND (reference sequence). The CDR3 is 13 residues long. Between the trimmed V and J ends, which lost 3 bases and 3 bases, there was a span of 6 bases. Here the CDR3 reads CASSMGANQPQHF. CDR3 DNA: TGTGCCAGTAGTATGGGGGCCAATCAGCCCCAGCATTTT.

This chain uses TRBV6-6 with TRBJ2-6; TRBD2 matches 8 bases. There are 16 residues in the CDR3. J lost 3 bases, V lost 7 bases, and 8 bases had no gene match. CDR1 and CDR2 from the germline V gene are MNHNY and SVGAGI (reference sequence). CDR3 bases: TGTGCCAGCACCTACGGGGGGGCGCTTGGGGCCAACGTCCTGACTTTC. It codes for CASTYGGALGANVLTF.

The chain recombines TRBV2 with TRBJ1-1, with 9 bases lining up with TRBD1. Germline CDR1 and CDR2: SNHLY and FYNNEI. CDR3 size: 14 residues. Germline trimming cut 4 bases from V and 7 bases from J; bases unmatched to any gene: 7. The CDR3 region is CASSGRTGVVEAFF. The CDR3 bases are TGTGCCAGCAGTGGGAGGACAGGGGTGGTTGAAGCTTTCTTT. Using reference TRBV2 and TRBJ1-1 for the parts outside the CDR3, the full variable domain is EPEVTQTPSHQVTQMGQEVILRCVPISNHLYFYWYRQILGQKVEFLVSFYNNEISEKSEIFDDQFSVERPDGSNFTLKIRSTKLEDSAMYFCASSGRTGVVEAFFGQGTRLTVV.

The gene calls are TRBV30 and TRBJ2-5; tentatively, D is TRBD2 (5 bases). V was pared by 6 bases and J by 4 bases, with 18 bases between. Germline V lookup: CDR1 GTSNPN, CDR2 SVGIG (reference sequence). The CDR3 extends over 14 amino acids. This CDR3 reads CACSPRGNGETQYF. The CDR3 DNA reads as TGTGCCTGCTCGCCTAGAGGGAACGGAGAGACCCAGTACTTC.

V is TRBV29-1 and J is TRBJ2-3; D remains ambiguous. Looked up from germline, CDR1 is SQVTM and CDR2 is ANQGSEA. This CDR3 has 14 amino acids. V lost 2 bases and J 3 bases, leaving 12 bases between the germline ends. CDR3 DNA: TGCAGCGTTGAACGGTTTGGTCTTACAGATACGCAGTATTTT. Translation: CSVERFGLTDTQYF.

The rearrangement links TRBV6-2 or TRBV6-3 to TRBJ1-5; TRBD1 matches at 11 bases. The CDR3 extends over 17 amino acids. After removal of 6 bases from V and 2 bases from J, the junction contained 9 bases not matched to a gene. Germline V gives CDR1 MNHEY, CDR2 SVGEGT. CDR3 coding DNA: TGTGCCAGCAGCCATCGGACAGGGGGCGCGGGCAATCAGCCCCAGCATTTT. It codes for CASSHRTGGAGNQPQHF.